This TCR beta chain was identified in a study of blood T cell repertoires in COVID-19 (dated by TCRdb to the early 2020s). For the study in its entirety: Samples from collaborators originated in the United States, Italy and Spain and spanned both the acute and convalescent phases of COVID-19. The prospective study material was composed of cDNA or gDNA derived from T cells, B-cell-depleted T cells, or PBMCs. Subjects who had been exposed to COVID-19, were actively infected with it, or had recovered from it provided the deeply sampled blood TCRbeta repertoires that made up the dataset. A freely available public database, intended as a resource for researchers studying the immune response to SARS-CoV-2, is where the repertoires were released. Samples came from the ongoing ImmuneRACE study (first 160 participants) plus 1,254 subjects from 6 global collaborators. Nearly every sample came with metadata listing a de-identified subject ID, COVID-19 status, age in years and sex. Where HLA class I and class II types were available, the types were taken from metadata supplied by the sample provider, not from assay-based typing. Broad study findings and their caveats: How much clinical and demographic metadata was included differed by source and by participant, and the metadata was provided uncurated.

TCRbeta CDR3 regions were amplified from genomic DNA by means of the immunoSEQ Assay, a bias-controlled multiplex PCR. Under the source paper's analysis protocol: The number of nucleated cells in each sample was estimated by amplification of reference gene primers within the assay. Sequence reads were collapsed and filtered to measure the absolute abundance of every unique TCRbeta CDR3 rearrangement. For each sample, productive Simpson clonality was calculated by taking the square root of Simpson's diversity index across productive rearrangements. The table comes from immuneACCESS by way of TCRdb, which keeps in-frame sequences with V and J called. Part of the clones is missing from these tables; in studies checked, under half for an unresolved V gene and the rest for unknown reasons. Clone size and the V and J calls come from that table; the DNA yielded D and trimming. Across this sample there are 100,000 to 150,000 clones, with approximately 87% seen only once. Approximately 4% of the sample rests with the top ten.

For this clone: What antigen it recognizes has not been identified. No qualities accompany the bases; no much larger clone lies one base away.

The CDR3, from cysteine to phenylalanine, totals 13 residues. Only the CDR3 portion is preserved as DNA: 39 bases, with reading frame beginning at the first base. The CDR1 and CDR2 encoded by the germline V gene are MDHEN and SYDVKM. V is reduced by 6 bases and J by 5 bases, leaving a spacing of 13 bases between them. Collaborating institutions collected whole blood in K2EDTA tubes following their own protocols. For TCRbeta analysis, collaborator samples were shipped as frozen whole blood, as isolated PBMCs, or as DNA extracted from either sample type. The rearranged segments are TRBV28 and TRBJ1-1; the D gene identity is not certain. Sequencing was done on a sample of peripheral blood. This TCR came from a woman aged 60-70 years with acute or convalescent COVID-19. The CDR3 amino acid sequence is: CASSATRWTEAFF. The nucleotide sequence is TGTGCCAGCAGCGCCACGAGGTGGACTGAAGCTTTCTTT.